Listed here are 3 T cell receptor beta chains from one sample, sequenced in a study of somatic mutations in cytotoxic T cells in rheumatoid arthritis. The method was immunoSEQ multiplex PCR; TCRdb's version includes in-frame clones alone and lacks a portion of them. The data contain roughly 10,000 clones, 80% of them seen just once; the ten biggest clones take up roughly 12%. Sequenced material: CD8+ T cells sorted from blood. The source is an adult with rheumatoid arthritis.

The rearrangement links TRBV29-1 to TRBJ1-2; no reliable D call. V shed 3 bases and J shed 4 bases, with 15 bases lying between them. The CDR3 runs to 14 residues. Germline V gene sequence: CDR1 SQVTM, CDR2 ANQGSEA. CDR3 in amino acids: CSVDQVQDPYGYTF. CDR3 DNA sequence: TGCAGCGTTGATCAGGTCCAAGACCCCTATGGCTACACCTTC.

The rearrangement links TRBV28 to TRBJ2-7, with D uncertain. The germline V gene has CDR1 MDHEN and CDR2 SYDVKM. V lost 2 bases and J 6 bases, leaving 8 bases between the germline ends. The CDR3 runs 12 residues. In nucleotides, the CDR3 is TGTGCCAGCAGTTTACTCGCGGCCGAGCAGTACTTC. Residues: CASSLLAAEQYF.

This clone was picked up one time. Here the CDR3 reads CASSPGQGIETQYF. Here the CDR3 DNA reads TGTGCCAGTTCCCCGGGACAGGGAATAGAGACCCAGTACTTC. The V call is TRBV11-3, the J call TRBJ2-5; 9 bases match TRBD1. CDR1 is SGHNT and CDR2 is YENEEA in the germline V gene. CDR3 size: 14 residues. V lost 9 bases and J lost 4; bases outside the gene matches: 9.